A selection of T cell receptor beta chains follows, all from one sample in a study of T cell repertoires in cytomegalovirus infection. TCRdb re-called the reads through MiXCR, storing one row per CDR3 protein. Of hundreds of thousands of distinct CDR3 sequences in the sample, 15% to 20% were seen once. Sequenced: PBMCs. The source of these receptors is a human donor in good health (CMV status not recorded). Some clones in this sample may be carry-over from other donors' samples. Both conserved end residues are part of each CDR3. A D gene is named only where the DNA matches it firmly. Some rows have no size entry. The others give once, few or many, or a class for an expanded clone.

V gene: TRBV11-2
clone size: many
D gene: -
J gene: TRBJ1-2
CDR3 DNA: TGTGCCAGCAGCCAACTCGTGAGCTACACCTTC
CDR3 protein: CASSQLVSYTF

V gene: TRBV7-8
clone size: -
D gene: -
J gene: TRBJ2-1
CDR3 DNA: TGTGCCAGCAACCCACGAGGGGGGAAACAGGGCAATGAGCAGTTCTTC
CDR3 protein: CASNPRGGKQGNEQFF

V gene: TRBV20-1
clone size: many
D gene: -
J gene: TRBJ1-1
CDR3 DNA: TGCAGTGCTAGAGATCTTGCTGAAGCTTTCTTT
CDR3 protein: CSARDLAEAFF

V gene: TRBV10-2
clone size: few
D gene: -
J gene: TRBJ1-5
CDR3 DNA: TGCGCCAGCAGTGAAATCAGAAAAGATCAGCCCCAGCATTTT
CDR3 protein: CASSEIRKDQPQHF

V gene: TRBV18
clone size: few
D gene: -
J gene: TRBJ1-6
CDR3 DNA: TGTGCCAGCTCACCGGAGTATCATGACCTCCTCCACTTT
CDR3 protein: CASSPEYHDLLHF

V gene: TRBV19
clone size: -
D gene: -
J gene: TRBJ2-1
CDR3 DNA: TGTGCCAGTAGTAGTCTGAGAGGTTCCTACAATGAGCAGTTCTTC
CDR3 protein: CASSSLRGSYNEQFF

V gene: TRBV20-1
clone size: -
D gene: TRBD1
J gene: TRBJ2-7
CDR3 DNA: TGCAGCGCCCATAGGACAGGGATCTACGAGCAGTACTTC
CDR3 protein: CSAHRTGIYEQYF

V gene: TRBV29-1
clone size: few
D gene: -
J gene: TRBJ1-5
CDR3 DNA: TGCAGCGTTGAAGTTCAAATCAATCAGCCCCAGCATTTT
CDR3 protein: CSVEVQINQPQHF

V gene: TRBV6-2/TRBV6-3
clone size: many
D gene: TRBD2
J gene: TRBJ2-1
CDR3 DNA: TGTGCCAGCAGCCCTGCCCTAGCGGGGTACAATGAGCAGTTCTTC
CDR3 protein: CASSPALAGYNEQFF

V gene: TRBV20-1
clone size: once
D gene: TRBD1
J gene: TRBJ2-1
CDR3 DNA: TGCAGTGCTAGTGGACAGGGGGGAAACAATGAGCAGTTCTTC
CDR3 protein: CSASGQGGNNEQFF

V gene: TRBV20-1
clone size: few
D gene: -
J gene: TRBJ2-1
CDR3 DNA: TGCAGTGCTAGAGGGGGGGTTTCCAATGAGCAGTTCTTC
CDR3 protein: CSARGGVSNEQFF

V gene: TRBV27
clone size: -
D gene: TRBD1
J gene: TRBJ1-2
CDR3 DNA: TGTGCCAGCAGTTTATCGACAGGGGTCGGCTACACCTTC
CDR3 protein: CASSLSTGVGYTF

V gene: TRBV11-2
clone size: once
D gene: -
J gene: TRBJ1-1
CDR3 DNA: TGTGCCAGCATCGGACCCGGCGGCACTGAAGCTTTCTTT
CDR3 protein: CASIGPGGTEAFF

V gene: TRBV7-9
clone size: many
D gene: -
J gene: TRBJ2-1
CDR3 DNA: TGTGCCAGCAGCTTGGCGAGGGGCCAGCAGTTCTTC
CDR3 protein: CASSLARGQQFF

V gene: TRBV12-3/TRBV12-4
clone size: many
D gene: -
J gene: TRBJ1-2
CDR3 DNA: TGTGCCAGCAGTCCGAATCTGGGGGTAGGTAACTATGGCTACACCTTC
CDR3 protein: CASSPNLGVGNYGYTF

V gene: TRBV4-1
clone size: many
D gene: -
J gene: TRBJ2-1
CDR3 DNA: TGCGCCAGCAGCCAAGGGGGTGCAGTCGGCTACACTACCGTCTCCTACAATGAGCAGTTCTTC
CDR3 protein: CASSQGGAVGYTTVSYNEQFF

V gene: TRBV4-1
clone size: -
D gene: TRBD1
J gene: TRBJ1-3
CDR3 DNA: TGCGCCAGCAGCCAAGAGACAGGGTCTGGAAACACCATATATTTT
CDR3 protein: CASSQETGSGNTIYF

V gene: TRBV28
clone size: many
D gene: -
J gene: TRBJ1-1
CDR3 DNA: TGTGCCAGCAGTTTTAGGAGGTCGGGGAACACTGAAGCTTTCTTT
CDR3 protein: CASSFRRSGNTEAFF

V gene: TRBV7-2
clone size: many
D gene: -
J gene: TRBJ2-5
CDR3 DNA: TGTGCCAGCAGCTTCGGCCGGGAAGAGACCCAGTACTTC
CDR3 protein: CASSFGREETQYF

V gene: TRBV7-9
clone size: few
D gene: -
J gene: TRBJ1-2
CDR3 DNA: TGTGCCAGCGGATTTGGGACATATGGCTACACCTTC
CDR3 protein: CASGFGTYGYTF

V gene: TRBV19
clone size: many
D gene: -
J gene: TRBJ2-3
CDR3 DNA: TGTGCCAGTAGTATTTTTGGCGGTCTCGGCACAGATACGCAGTATTTT
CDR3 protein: CASSIFGGLGTDTQYF

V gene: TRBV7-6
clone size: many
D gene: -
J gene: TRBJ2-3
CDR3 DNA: TGTGCCAGCAGCTTCGGGCAGGCTTACACAGATACGCAGTATTTT
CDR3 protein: CASSFGQAYTDTQYF

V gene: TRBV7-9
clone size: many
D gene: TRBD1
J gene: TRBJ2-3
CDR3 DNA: TGTGCCAGCAGCTCGAACCGGGACAGACTCACAGATACGCAGTATTTT
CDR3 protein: CASSSNRDRLTDTQYF

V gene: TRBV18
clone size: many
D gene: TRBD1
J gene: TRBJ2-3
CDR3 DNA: TGTGCCAGCTCTCAGGGGGAGCCCATAGATACGCAGTATTTT
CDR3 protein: CASSQGEPIDTQYF

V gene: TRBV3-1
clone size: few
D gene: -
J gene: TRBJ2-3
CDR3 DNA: TGTGCCAGCAGCCAAGAGCTAGCAAGTGATACGCAGTATTTT
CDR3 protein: CASSQELASDTQYF

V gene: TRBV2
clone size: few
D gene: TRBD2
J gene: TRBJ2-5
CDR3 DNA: TGTGCCGCCTCGGCGCCAGCGGGAGAAGAGACCCAGTACTTC
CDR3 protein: CAASAPAGEETQYF

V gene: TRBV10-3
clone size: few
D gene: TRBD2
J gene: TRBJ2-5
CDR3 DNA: TGTGCCATCAGTGAGGACTTAGCGGGAGGGCCCCAAGAGACCCAGTACTTC
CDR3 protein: CAISEDLAGGPQETQYF

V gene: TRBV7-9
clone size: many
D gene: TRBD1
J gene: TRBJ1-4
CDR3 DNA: TGTGCCAGCAGCTGGTACAGGGGCGGGAATGAAAAACTGTTTTTT
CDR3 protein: CASSWYRGGNEKLFF

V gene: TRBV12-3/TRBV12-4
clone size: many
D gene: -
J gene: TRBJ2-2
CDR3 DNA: TGTGCCAGCAGTTTGAGGGAAAGAAACACCGGGGAGCTGTTTTTT
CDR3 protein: CASSLRERNTGELFF

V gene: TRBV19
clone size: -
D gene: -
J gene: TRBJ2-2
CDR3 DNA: TGTGCCAGTACCCTAACGGGGTCCGGGGAGCTGTTTTTT
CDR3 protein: CASTLTGSGELFF

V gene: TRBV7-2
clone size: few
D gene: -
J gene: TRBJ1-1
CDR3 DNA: TGTGCCAGCAGCGGCAGGGTATTAGGTGAAGCTTTCTTT
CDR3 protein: CASSGRVLGEAFF

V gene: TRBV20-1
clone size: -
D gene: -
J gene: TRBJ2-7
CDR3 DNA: TGCAGTGTATCCAGGGGTTCTATCTACGAGCAGTACTTC
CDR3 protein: CSVSRGSIYEQYF

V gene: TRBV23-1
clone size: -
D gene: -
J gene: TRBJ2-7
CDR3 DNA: TGCGCCAGCAAACCAACCAGGCTAGGCCCCCTACTCTACGAGCAGTACTTC
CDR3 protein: CASKPTRLGPLLYEQYF

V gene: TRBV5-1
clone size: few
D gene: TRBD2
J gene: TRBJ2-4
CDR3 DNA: TGCGCCAGCAGCCTCGCGGGGGAGAGCATTCAGTACTTC
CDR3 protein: CASSLAGESIQYF

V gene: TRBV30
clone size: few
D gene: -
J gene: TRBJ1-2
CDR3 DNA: TGTGCCTGGAGCCCACAGCAGGACTATGGCTACACCTTC
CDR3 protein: CAWSPQQDYGYTF

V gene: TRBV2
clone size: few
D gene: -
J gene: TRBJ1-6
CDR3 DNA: TGTGCCAGCAGTGGCCGATATAATTCACCCCTCCACTTT
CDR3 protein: CASSGRYNSPLHF

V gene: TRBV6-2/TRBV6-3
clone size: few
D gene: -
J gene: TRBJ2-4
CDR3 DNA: TGTGCCAGCAGTTACGGGGGGTCGGACATTCAGTACTTC
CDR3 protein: CASSYGGSDIQYF

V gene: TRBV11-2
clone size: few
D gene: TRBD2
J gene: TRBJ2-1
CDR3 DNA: TGTGCCAGCACACCCGGGAGGGGGGGCCCCGATGAGCAGTTCTTC
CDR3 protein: CASTPGRGGPDEQFF

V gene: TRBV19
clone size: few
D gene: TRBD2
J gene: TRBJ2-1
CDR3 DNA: TGTGCCAGTAGTATCCGGACTAGACCCAATGAGCAGTTCTTC
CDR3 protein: CASSIRTRPNEQFF

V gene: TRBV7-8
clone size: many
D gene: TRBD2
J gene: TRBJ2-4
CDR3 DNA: TGTGCCAGCAGCTTAAGACTAGCGGGAGGCCAAAACATTCAGTACTTC
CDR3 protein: CASSLRLAGGQNIQYF

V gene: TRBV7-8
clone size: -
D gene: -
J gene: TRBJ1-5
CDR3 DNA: TGTGCCAGCAAAAAGAACGCCCTGCTTTATAGCAATCAGCCCCAGCATTTT
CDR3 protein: CASKKNALLYSNQPQHF